The clone carrying this T cell receptor beta chain occurred a few times. Its matching antigen is unknown. This sample was taken from a study of shared clonotypes between healthy human individuals. Nashville, Tennessee was home to all donors, who were Caucasian adults. CD4+ cells underwent separation, giving CD45RA+ naive and CD45RA-negative memory subsets. The CDR3 has 17 amino acids. Germline CDR1 and CDR2: SGHRS and YFSETQ. The germline V and J ends were trimmed by 4 bases and 7 bases, with 23 bases remaining between them. General study findings and limits: What limited the represented genetic and exposure-history diversity was the small number of donors.

Assay: immunoSEQ multiplex PCR; the TCRdb copy retains only in-frame clones and omits some. This sample has more than 1 million clones, with around 82% found just once. The receptor's source is a man aged 18 to 30 in good health. Some clones in this sample may be carry-over from other donors' samples. This chain uses TRBV5-1 with TRBJ2-2; D assignment may be TRBD1 or TRBD2 (5 bases each). Sequencing was performed on memory CD4+ T cells from PBMCs. The subset here: CD45RA-negative fraction. The CDR3 DNA reads as TGCGCCAGCAGCCCACGACCTGTGGGGCAGGGAGACGGGGAGCTGTTTTTT. Translating it yields CASSPRPVGQGDGELFF. Together with reference TRBV5-1 and TRBJ2-2, the CDR3 gives the full variable domain: KAGVTQTPRYLIKTRGQQVTLSCSPISGHRSVSWYQQTPGQGLQFLFEYFSETQRNKGNFPGRFSGRQFSNSRSEMNVSTLELGDSALYLCASSPRPVGQGDGELFFGEGSRLTVL.